Listed here are 24 T cell receptor beta chains from one sample, sequenced in a study of blood T cell repertoires in COVID-19. Profiling relied on immunoSEQ multiplex PCR, and the TCRdb table lists in-frame clones only, not all of them. Here the sample spans 120,000 to 150,000 clones, 82% being singletons. Sample: peripheral blood. All receptors come from a woman older than 75 with acute or convalescent COVID-19.

The rearrangement joins TRBV9 to TRBJ2-7; no definite D call. Trimming removed 2 bases from V and 3 bases from J, with 12 bases in between. The germline V gene encodes CDR1 SGDLS and CDR2 YYNGEE. The CDR3 covers 14 residues. The CDR3 DNA sequence: TGTGCCAGCAGCGTTGGTGGGCGCAACTACGAGCAGTACTTC. It specifies CASSVGGRNYEQYF.

This chain connects TRBV7-2 to TRBJ2-3; no firm D call. The V end lost 0 bases, the J end lost 2 bases, and 3 bases lay between the germline ends. Germline CDR1 is SGHTA and CDR2 is FQGNSA. The CDR3 covers 13 residues. In DNA, the CDR3 is TGTGCCAGCAGCTTAGCCTTCACAGATACGCAGTATTTT. It translates to CASSLAFTDTQYF.

The rearrangement joins TRBV5-1 to TRBJ2-2, with 10 bases that match TRBD2. Germline V lookup: CDR1 SGHRS, CDR2 YFSETQ. The CDR3 has 15 amino acids. With 6 bases clipped from V and 4 bases from J, the junction kept 6 bases outside the gene matches. In DNA, the CDR3 is TGCGCCAGCAAGCTAGCGGGAGTTAGCACCGGGGAGCTGTTTTTT. Its translation: CASKLAGVSTGELFF.

This clone occurred once. The rearrangement joins TRBV18 to TRBJ1-1, with D tentatively TRBD1 (5 bases). Deletions cut 3 bases from V and 4 bases from J, with 18 bases between. In germline, CDR1 is KGHSH, CDR2 LQKENI. The CDR3 contains 16 residues. CDR3 amino acids: CASSPRGGVSGTEAFF. CDR3 nucleotides: TGTGCCAGCTCACCGCGTGGAGGGGTGTCAGGCACTGAAGCTTTCTTT. Full variable domain (remainder filled in from reference TRBV18 and TRBJ1-1): NAGVMQNPRHLVRRRGQEARLRCSPMKGHSHVYWYRQLPEEGLKFMVYLQKENIIDESGMPKERFSAEFPKEGPSILRIQQVVRGDSAAYFCASSPRGGVSGTEAFFGQGTRLTVV.

There are many counts of this clone. The rearrangement uses TRBV6-5 and TRBJ2-2; TRBD2 is a possible D gene (5 bases). Trimming pared 3 bases from V and 6 bases from J, leaving 14 bases between. In germline, CDR1 is MNHEY, CDR2 SVGAGI. CDR3 size: 15 residues. The CDR3 nucleotides are TGTGCCAGCAGTTATTATCGGGCGGGCGCCGGGGAGCTGTTTTTT. It specifies CASSYYRAGAGELFF.

This clone was observed once. V gene TRBV5-1 combines with J gene TRBJ2-7, with 8 bases aligning to TRBD1. Per the germline V gene, CDR1 is SGHRS and CDR2 is YFSETQ. V was pared by 3 bases and J by 0 bases, with 8 bases of the junction left unmatched. This CDR3 region has 16 residues. This CDR3 is CASSSTGEPFSYEQYF. The DNA for the CDR3 is TGCGCCAGCAGCTCGACAGGGGAGCCTTTCTCCTACGAGCAGTACTTC.

The genes are TRBV10-1 and TRBJ2-1, with 11 bases aligning to TRBD2. This CDR3 is built from 17 residues. CDR1 is WNHNN, CDR2 SYGVQD, per germline (reference sequence). V gave up 0 bases and J gave up 5 bases; unmatched junction bases: 6. Here the CDR3 reads CASSESGLADKNNEQFF. The CDR3, as DNA: TGCGCCAGCAGTGAGTCGGGACTAGCGGATAAAAACAATGAGCAGTTCTTC.

This sequence joins TRBV13 and TRBJ2-7; tentatively, D is TRBD2 (6 bases). Trimming cost V 4 bases and J 4 bases, with 14 bases left between them. This CDR3 is built from 14 residues. Germline V gene sequence: CDR1 PRHDT, CDR2 FYEKMQ (reference sequence). CDR3 in DNA: TGTGCCAGCAGCTCGGGGGTGACAGTATACGAGCAGTACTTC. It codes for CASSSGVTVYEQYF.

The CDR3 sequence is CSASRLQVGGYTF. The CDR3 nucleotides are TGCAGTGCTAGTCGGTTGCAGGTCGGAGGCTACACCTTC. The chain recombines TRBV20-1 with TRBJ1-2; the D is unclear. V was trimmed by 3 bases and J by 8 bases, leaving 16 bases between them. The CDR3 is 13 amino acids. Germline loops: CDR1 DFQATT, CDR2 SNEGSKA (reference sequence).

This chain links TRBV18 with TRBJ1-2, with TRBD1 identical over 9 bases. V shed 3 bases, J shed 8 bases, and the junction held 4 bases outside the gene matches. This CDR3 region has 13 residues. CDR1 and CDR2 (germline): KGHSH, LQKENI. The CDR3 is CASSPDRGRGYTF. CDR3 nucleotide sequence: TGTGCCAGCTCACCGGACAGGGGTAGAGGCTACACCTTC.

V gene TRBV4-1 combines with J gene TRBJ2-2; 12 bases match TRBD2. The CDR3 runs to 18 residues. Germline V lookup: CDR1 MGHRA, CDR2 YSYEKL. With V trimmed by 1 base and J by 6 bases, 9 bases remained unmatched. CDR3 DNA sequence: TGCGCCAGCAGCCAAGGCCCTGGACTAGCGGGATGGGCCGGGGAGCTGTTTTTT. As protein: CASSQGPGLAGWAGELFF.

As DNA, the CDR3 is TGTGCCAGCAGTTCCTCGGGACTGGAAGAGACCCAGTACTTC. Its protein product is CASSSSGLEETQYF. The chain links TRBV27 to TRBJ2-5, with a weak D call TRBD2 (6 bases). CDR1 MNHEY and CDR2 SMNVEV come from the germline V gene (reference sequence). V dropped 4 bases and J dropped 3 bases, with 12 bases sitting between them. This CDR3 region has 14 residues.

The chain couples TRBV29-1 to TRBJ2-5; TRBD2 aligns across 9 bases. The CDR3 has 12 residues. V trimming: 6 bases; J trimming: 3 bases; junction bases outside the gene matches: 2. Germline CDR1 is SQVTM and CDR2 is ANQGSEA. DNA of the CDR3: TGCAGCGTGTTAGCGGGAGAAGAGACCCAGTACTTC. Encoded protein: CSVLAGEETQYF.

This chain links TRBV5-1 with TRBJ2-5; 11 bases align to TRBD2. CDR3 length: 17 amino acids. Germline-derived CDR1 and CDR2 are SGHRS and YFSETQ. After removal of 4 bases from V and 4 bases from J, the junction contained 12 bases not matched to a gene. CDR3 region: CASSAGHSGGALETQYF. As DNA, the CDR3 is TGCGCCAGCAGCGCTGGCCATAGCGGGGGGGCGTTAGAGACCCAGTACTTC.

V and J are TRBV18 and TRBJ1-5, with TRBD1 matching over 7 bases. The germline V gene encodes CDR1 KGHSH and CDR2 LQKENI. The CDR3 has 15 amino acids. V was clipped by 3 bases and J by 0 bases; unmatched bases: 2. CDR3 sequence: CASSPTGRSNQPQHF. CDR3 DNA sequence: TGTGCCAGCTCACCGACAGGGCGTAGCAATCAGCCCCAGCATTTT.

The gene calls are TRBV16 and TRBJ2-5; no clear D. Trimming stripped 0 bases from V and 9 bases from J, with 17 bases between. The V gene's germline CDR1 is KGHSY and CDR2 FQNENV. This CDR3 is 15 amino acids long. DNA for the CDR3: TGTGCCAGCAGCCAATCTCTTCTCCCCTCTGGGCCCCAGTACTTC. Encoded protein: CASSQSLLPSGPQYF. The whole variable domain, filled in from reference TRBV16 and TRBJ2-5, reads GEEVAQTPKHLVRGEGQKAKLYCAPIKGHSYVFWYQQVLKNEFKFLISFQNENVFDETGMPKERFSAKCLPNSPCSLEIQATKLEDSAVYFCASSQSLLPSGPQYFGPGTRLLVL.

The chain couples TRBV6-1 to TRBJ1-5; D might be TRBD1 (6 bases). Trimming pared 0 bases from V and 5 bases from J, leaving 8 bases between. Germline-derived CDR1 and CDR2 are MNHNS and SASEGT. This CDR3 comprises 14 residues. This CDR3 is CASSEAPGDQPQHF. CDR3 DNA: TGTGCCAGCAGTGAAGCTCCAGGGGATCAGCCCCAGCATTTT.

This chain joins TRBV2 and TRBJ1-3, with D perhaps TRBD1 (6 bases). The CDR3 sequence is 14 residues long. V gave up 6 bases and J gave up 6 bases, with 15 bases separating them. Germline V CDR1 and CDR2: SNHLY, FYNNEI. The DNA of the CDR3 is TGTGCCAGCAGCGAACAGGGATATGAAAACACCATATATTTT. Its protein product is CASSEQGYENTIYF.

The rearrangement uses TRBV13 and TRBJ2-5, with a possible D match to TRBD1 (5 bases). V gave up 5 bases and J gave up 5 bases, with 15 bases separating them. The CDR3 extends over 14 amino acids. CDR1 PRHDT and CDR2 FYEKMQ come from the germline V gene (reference sequence). The CDR3 loop is CASSETLGAETQYF. The CDR3 nucleotides read TGTGCCAGCAGCGAGACTCTTGGGGCGGAGACCCAGTACTTC.

This chain's CDR3 is CAWTSGGLNEKLFF. The DNA for the CDR3 is TGTGCCTGGACCTCGGGGGGGCTTAATGAAAAACTGTTTTTT. V is TRBV30 and J is TRBJ1-4; maybe TRBD1 (6 bases). The V and J ends lost 4 bases and 4 bases respectively, with 13 bases between them. Per germline, CDR1 GTSNPN and CDR2 SVGIG (reference sequence). This CDR3 region has 14 residues.

This clone occurred once. The chain employs TRBV24-1 and TRBJ1-5; no definite D call. Germline CDR1 and CDR2: KGHDR and SFDVKD. The CDR3 is 15 residues long. V lost 2 bases and J lost 4, with 11 bases in between. For the CDR3, the DNA is TGTGCCACCAGTGATTCCAACTCCCTTAATCAGCCCCAGCATTTT. Its translation is CATSDSNSLNQPQHF.

This sequence joins TRBV10-3 and TRBJ1-1; D is undetermined. V was pared by 8 bases and J by 0 bases, with 13 bases between. This CDR3 region has 14 residues. Germline lookup yields CDR1 ENHRY and CDR2 SYGVKD. CDR3 protein: CAIGEYSMNTEAFF. The CDR3 coding sequence is TGTGCCATCGGAGAGTACTCTATGAACACTGAAGCTTTCTTT.

This clone was seen a single time. This chain connects TRBV21-1 to TRBJ2-1; the D segment call TRBD2 is taken from the table without a DNA check. TRBV21-1 is noted as a pseudogene. The length of the CDR3 is 15 residues. The CDR3 DNA reads as TGTGCCAGCAGCAGGCTAGCGGGAGGGGTCAATGAGCAGTTCTTC. Amino acids: CASSRLAGGVNEQFF.

The gene calls are TRBV2 and TRBJ2-2; a possible D gene is TRBD2 (6 bases). Per the germline V gene, CDR1 is SNHLY and CDR2 is FYNNEI. V lost 1 base to trimming and J lost 0 bases, with 24 bases between them. The length of the CDR3 is 21 residues. The CDR3 loop reads CASSEEMGEAPRPPNTGELFF. The CDR3 DNA reads TGTGCCAGCAGTGAAGAGATGGGGGAGGCCCCCCGCCCGCCGAACACCGGGGAGCTGTTTTTT.